Listed here are 26 T cell receptor beta chains from one sample, sequenced in a study of T cells in women clearing cervical HPV infection. Clones were read by immunoSEQ multiplex PCR, and TCRdb kept only the in-frame ones, dropping some. The sample totals around 22,000 clones. Sequenced sample: blood buffy coat. The receptors here all came from a woman aged 18 to 75 with a cervical HPV16 infection that either progressed to CIN3+ or cleared (not recorded which).

For this clone: The sequence runs out 3 residues before the end of the CDR3; the remainder is reconstructed from the germline J gene. V is TRBV20-1 and J is TRBJ1-2; 7 nucleotides align to TRBD1. The CDR3 length is 14 residues. The trim removed 6 bases at V and 4 bases at J, leaving 11 bases unmatched. Looked up from germline, CDR1 is DFQATT and CDR2 is SNEGSKA (reference sequence). Incomplete CDR3 DNA: TGCAGTGCACCTTTAGACAGGGCACTCTATGGC. Translation: CSAPLDRALYG. The entire CDR3 protein reads CSAPLDRALYGYTF.

Comment on this clone: The read is 3 residues too short to cover the CDR3 end, so that end is filled in from the germline J gene. The chain uses TRBV20-1 and TRBJ1-3, with D possibly being TRBD1 (6 bases). V dropped 6 bases and J dropped 3 bases, with 12 bases sitting between them. The CDR3 consists of 13 residues. Germline loops: CDR1 DFQATT, CDR2 SNEGSKA (reference sequence). This chain's CDR3 is CSARGRGGNTIYF. Incomplete CDR3 DNA: TGCAGTGCGCGAGGCAGGGGTGGAAACACC.

This clone is classed as medium-sized (0.01 to 0.1%) by frequency. The read terminates 3 residues ahead of where the CDR3 ends, so the germline J gene completes it. V gene TRBV30 combines with J gene TRBJ2-3; 8 nucleotides line up with TRBD2. Germline V gene lookup returns CDR1 GTSNPN and CDR2 SVGIG (reference sequence). Trimming at V came to 7 bases and at J to 6 bases, leaving 12 bases not matched to a gene. This CDR3 has 14 amino acids. Partial CDR3 DNA: TGTGCCTCCTGGACTAGCCCTTTGAGGGATACG. Residues: CASWTSPLRDT. The full CDR3 reads CASWTSPLRDTQYF.

Regarding this clone: The missing CDR3 end, 3 residues past where the read stops, is filled in from the germline J gene. The chain uses TRBV19 and TRBJ1-6; D not certain. CDR1 and CDR2 (germline): LNHDA, SQIVND (reference sequence). CDR3 length equals 14 residues. Trimming left V 3 bases short and J 5 bases short, with 8 bases between. CDR3 bases read: TGTGCCAGTAGTATGGTACGGGATAATTCACCC. It translates to CASSMVRDNSP. The complete CDR3 protein is CASSMVRDNSPLHF.

Comments on this clone: The CDR3 end is not reached by the read, which stops 3 residues before it; the germline J gene fills it in. The chain links TRBV2 to TRBJ1-6; no reliable D call. Germline CDR1 SNHLY, CDR2 FYNNEI. The CDR3 extends over 15 amino acids. V was pared by 7 bases and J by 7 bases, with 17 bases between. CDR3 protein: CASTTLEVLNSPLHF. CDR3 DNA (partial): TGTGCCAGCACCACGCTCGAGGTTTTAAATTCACCC.

In regard to this clone: The CDR3 end is not reached by the read, which stops 3 residues before it; the germline J gene fills it in. The chain joins TRBV30 to TRBJ1-1; the match to TRBD1 covers 8 bases. V gave up 4 bases and J gave up 7 bases; unmatched junction bases: 11. From germline, CDR1 is GTSNPN and CDR2 SVGIG (reference sequence). The CDR3 is 14 residues long. The CDR3 sequence: CAWTRQGSFSEAFF. The sequenced part of the CDR3 DNA is TGTGCCTGGACCCGACAGGGGAGCTTCAGTGAA.

With regard to this clone: The CDR3 goes on 3 residues after the read ends, and that part is filled in from the germline J gene. The chain uses TRBV11-2 and TRBJ1-5; weak D call: TRBD1 (6 bases). Trimming cost V 5 bases and J 0 bases, with 8 bases left between them. Germline CDR1 reads SGHAT; CDR2 reads FQNNGV. The CDR3 spans 14 residues. The CDR3 protein is CASSEQGSNQPQHF. Partial CDR3 DNA: TGTGCCAGCAGCGAACAGGGTAGCAATCAGCCC.

A note on this clone: Coverage ceases 3 residues before the CDR3 finishes, and the germline J gene fills in the end. This chain connects TRBV7-6 to TRBJ2-5, with a tentative D call TRBD1 (6 bases). CDR3 length: 14 residues. Germline assignment: CDR1 SGHVS and CDR2 FNYEAQ. Trimming removed 0 bases from V and 5 bases from J, with 10 bases in between. CDR3 bases read: TGTGCCAGCAGCTTAGCGATCCAGGGGGAGACC. This encodes CASSLAIQGET. The full CDR3 is CASSLAIQGETQYF.

Turning to this clone: The CDR3 end lies 3 residues beyond the end of the read and is filled in from the germline J gene. The chain carries TRBV19 and TRBJ1-1; a weak D match, TRBD1 (6 bases). Germline V CDR1 and CDR2: LNHDA, SQIVND (reference sequence). V was clipped by 5 bases and J by 1 base, with 8 bases between them. The CDR3 contains 13 residues. Here the CDR3 reads CASSYRENTEAFF. The CDR3 DNA, read in part, is TGTGCCAGTAGTTACAGGGAGAACACTGAA.

The CDR3 is CASSLRLAGAPTGSTDTQYF. Partial CDR3 DNA: TGCGCCAGCAGCTTGAGACTAGCGGGAGCTCCGACCGGGTCGACAGATACG. V usage is TRBV5-1 and J usage is TRBJ2-3; 12 bases line up with TRBD2. Read data end 3 residues before the CDR3 end; the end is taken from the germline J gene. Germline values: CDR1 SGHRS, CDR2 YFSETQ. V gave up 1 base and J gave up 3 bases; unmatched junction bases: 15. This CDR3 comprises 20 residues.

In the case of this clone: The DNA ends 3 residues before the CDR3 does, and the rest of the CDR3 is filled in from the germline J gene. The chain links TRBV19 to TRBJ2-5; 9 bases line up with TRBD1. The CDR3 is 13 amino acids. The V and J ends lost 8 bases and 7 bases, in that order; junction bases with no gene match: 8. The germline V gene encodes CDR1 LNHDA and CDR2 SQIVND (reference sequence). The covered CDR3 bases are TGTGCCAGTGGAGGGACAGGGACGGCGACC. Protein sequence: CASGGTGTAT. The full CDR3 reads CASGGTGTATQYF.

Of note for this clone: With the read ending 3 residues before the CDR3 end, the germline J gene is used to fill in that end. The chain carries TRBV30 and TRBJ1-1; maybe TRBD1 (6 bases). CDR1 is GTSNPN, CDR2 SVGIG, per germline (reference sequence). The CDR3 has 14 amino acids. V lost 2 bases to trimming and J lost 4 bases, with 14 bases between them. CDR3 DNA, as far as it was read: TGTGCCTGGAGTCAAACCAGGGGAACCACTGAA. Its translation is CAWSQTRGTTE. The whole CDR3 sequence is CAWSQTRGTTEAFF.

In regard to this clone: The CDR3 is cut off 3 residues early in the read; its end comes from the germline J gene. The chain combines TRBV7-9 with TRBJ1-2; D is perhaps TRBD1 (5 bases). V was clipped by 0 bases and J by 3 bases, with 11 bases between them. Germline V gene sequence: CDR1 SEHNR, CDR2 FQNEAQ (reference sequence). This CDR3 comprises 15 residues. CDR3 amino acids: CASSLARAGYYGYTF. The sequenced part of the CDR3 DNA is TGTGCCAGCAGCTTAGCCAGGGCAGGGTACTATGGC.

CDR3 sequence reads: CSVNGQPQETQYF. The sequenced CDR3 bases are TGCAGCGTCAATGGACAGCCCCAAGAGACG. The V gene is TRBV29-1, the J gene TRBJ2-3; tentatively, D is TRBD1 (6 bases). The read falls 3 residues short of the CDR3 end, and the missing part is taken from the germline J gene. The CDR3 consists of 13 residues. CDR1 is SQVTM, CDR2 ANQGSEA, per germline.

Concerning this clone itself: The CDR3 end falls 3 residues outside the read, so it is completed with the germline J gene. V gene TRBV7-6 combines with J gene TRBJ2-7, with unresolved D. Trimming took off 1 base at V and 3 bases at J, with 4 bases between the two ends. The germline CDR1 and CDR2 sequences are SGHVS and FNYEAQ. The CDR3 covers 12 residues. The CDR3 DNA, read in part, is TGTGCCAGCAGCTTAGGCAGCTACGAG. This translates into CASSLGSYE. The complete CDR3 reads CASSLGSYEQYF. The whole variable domain, filled in from reference TRBV7-6 and TRBJ2-7, reads GAGVSQSPRYKVTKRGQDVALRCDPISGHVSLYWYRQALGQGPEFLTYFNYEAQQDKSGLPNDRFSAERPEGSISTLTIQRTEQRDSAMYRCASSLGSYEQYFGPGTRLTVT.

On this clone itself: Sequencing ends 3 residues short of the CDR3 end; the germline J gene provides the rest. The genes are TRBV29-1 and TRBJ2-6, with a possible D match to TRBD2 (5 bases). The CDR3 is 14 residues long. Germline CDR1 is SQVTM and CDR2 is ANQGSEA. Trimming left V 3 bases short and J 0 bases short, with 6 bases between. CDR3 bases read: TGCAGCGTTGACGAGGGCTCTGGGGCCAACGTC. Protein sequence: CSVDEGSGANV. The entire CDR3 protein is CSVDEGSGANVLTF.

As to this clone: Read data end 3 residues before the CDR3 end; the end is taken from the germline J gene. The gene calls are TRBV7-3 and TRBJ2-3; 11 nucleotides agree with TRBD2. The CDR3 is made up of 15 amino acids. The germline V gene has CDR1 SGHTA and CDR2 FQGTGA. CDR3: CASSKETSGNRAQYF. Incomplete CDR3 DNA: TGTGCCAGCAGTAAAGAGACTAGCGGGAATAGGGCG.

Turning to this clone: The read is 3 residues too short to cover the CDR3 end, so that end is filled in from the germline J gene. The chain links TRBV28 to TRBJ2-3; TRBD2 might be the D (6 bases). The CDR3 is 19 amino acids. The germline V gene has CDR1 MDHEN and CDR2 SYDVKM. The germline V and J ends were trimmed by 5 bases and 3 bases, with 27 bases remaining between them. Incomplete CDR3 DNA: TGTGCCAGCAGTCCCAGTTTCCTCGAACCGGGACTCAAAACAGATACG. Translating gives CASSPSFLEPGLKTDT. From start to end, the CDR3 is CASSPSFLEPGLKTDTQYF. The whole variable domain, remainder taken from reference TRBV28 and TRBJ2-3, is DVKVTQSSRYLVKRTGEKVFLECVQDMDHENMFWYRQDPGLGLRLIYFSYDVKMKEKGDIPEGYSVSREKKERFSLILESASTNQTSMYLCASSPSFLEPGLKTDTQYFGPGTRLTVL.

Comments on this clone: The read terminates 3 residues ahead of where the CDR3 ends, so the germline J gene completes it. The chain uses TRBV18 and TRBJ1-1, with no clear D. This CDR3 comprises 15 residues. Germline V gives CDR1 KGHSH, CDR2 LQKENI. The CDR3 region is CASSPSGVYQETAFF. The DNA read from the CDR3 is TGTGCCAGCTCCCCTAGCGGGGTGTACCAAGAGACC.

CDR3 loop: CASSPFPNFCEQYF. The covered CDR3 bases are TGTGCCAGCAGTCCTTTCCCGAACTTCTGCGAG. The chain joins TRBV7-2 to TRBJ2-7; D ambiguous. Read sequence stops 3 residues before the CDR3 end, and the germline J gene provides the missing end. V lost 6 bases and J lost 6, with 18 bases in between. The germline CDR1 and CDR2 sequences are SGHTA and FQGNSA. The CDR3 has 14 amino acids.

In regard to this clone: The read ends 3 residues before the CDR3 terminus; that terminus is restored from the germline J gene. This sequence joins TRBV18 and TRBJ1-1, with TRBD1 identical over 9 bases. Germline CDR1 is KGHSH and CDR2 is LQKENI. This CDR3 spans 14 amino acids. The trim removed 5 bases at V and 7 bases at J, leaving 8 bases unmatched. The chain's CDR3 is CASSSDRGVNEAFF. The covered CDR3 bases are TGTGCCAGCTCATCGGACAGGGGTGTTAATGAA.

A remark on this clone: The read is 3 residues too short to cover the CDR3 end, so that end is filled in from the germline J gene. This chain links TRBV19 with TRBJ1-2, with a tentative D call TRBD1 (5 bases). The CDR3 spans 11 residues. Germline assignment: CDR1 LNHDA and CDR2 SQIVND (reference sequence). V dropped 9 bases and J dropped 5 bases, with 10 bases sitting between them. The CDR3 bases that were read are TGTGCCAGCTGGGGGGGGTATGGC. Amino acid sequence: CASWGGYG. The CDR3 in full is CASWGGYGYTF.

Comment on this clone: The DNA ends 3 residues before the CDR3 does, and the rest of the CDR3 is filled in from the germline J gene. The gene calls are TRBV11-2 and TRBJ2-1; D not resolved. CDR3 length equals 11 residues. Per the germline V gene, CDR1 is SGHAT and CDR2 is FQNNGV. Trimming removed 1 base at V and 8 bases at J, with 3 bases between. The CDR3 reads CASSLVDEQFF. The covered CDR3 bases are TGTGCCAGCAGCTTAGTCGATGAG.

In the case of this clone: The read ends 3 residues early relative to the CDR3; the germline J gene fills the gap. V gene TRBV29-1 combines with J gene TRBJ1-1, with TRBD1 as a possible D gene (5 bases). The CDR3 runs to 14 residues. Trimming shortened V by 3 bases and J by 5 bases, and 16 bases separated the two germline ends. CDR1 is SQVTM, CDR2 ANQGSEA, per germline. The chain's CDR3 is CSVELSQGGTEAFF. The DNA read from the CDR3 is TGCAGCGTTGAGCTTTCGCAGGGTGGAACTGAA.

Turning to this clone: The read stops 3 residues short of the end of the CDR3; the missing end is completed from the germline J gene. The chain carries TRBV29-1 and TRBJ2-5; 10 nucleotides agree with TRBD1. Germline CDR1 is SQVTM and CDR2 is ANQGSEA. This CDR3 has 13 amino acids. The V and J ends lost 4 bases and 3 bases, in that order; junction bases with no gene match: 2. CDR3 DNA (partial): TGCAGCGTTGCCGGGACAGGGGAAGAGACC. Amino acid sequence: CSVAGTGEET. The CDR3 in full is CSVAGTGEETQYF.

About this clone itself: Coverage ceases 3 residues before the CDR3 finishes, and the germline J gene fills in the end. This rearrangement joins TRBV19 to TRBJ1-2; D perhaps matches TRBD1 (5 bases). The CDR3 is made up of 17 amino acids. The V end lost 5 bases, the J end lost 4 bases, and 23 bases lay between the germline ends. Germline CDR1 is LNHDA and CDR2 is SQIVND (reference sequence). CDR3 region: CASSPGGIFGHRYGYTF. Partial CDR3 DNA: TGTGCCAGTAGTCCGGGAGGGATCTTCGGACACCGCTATGGC.